Included here is one T cell receptor beta chain sequence, with context. These data originate in a study of identifying expanded T cells in peripheral blood. Clones were read by immunoSEQ multiplex PCR, and TCRdb kept only the in-frame ones, dropping some. The table lists 100,000 to 150,000 clones, 65% to 90% of them singletons. CDR1 and CDR2 from the germline V gene are MDHEN and SYDVKM. The CDR3 loop spans 17 amino acids. With 7 bases clipped from V and 4 bases from J, the junction kept 17 bases outside the gene matches. The V and J genes are TRBV28 and TRBJ1-2, with TRBD1 matching over 8 bases. This TCR derives from a person aged 18 to 70 in good health. The sequencing input was blood. The DNA of the CDR3 is TGTGCCAGCAACACGCTCGGGACAGGCGCGATGAGCTATGGCTACACCTTC. Its protein is CASNTLGTGAMSYGYTF.